Only a few counts were recorded for the clone carrying this T cell receptor beta chain. Its antigen is not identified. This specimen belongs to a study of T cell responses to AZD1222 COVID-19 vaccine. Study-level results: Females outnumbered males among donors, who were mostly white British; clonal diversity was possibly underestimated. Spike was spanned by vaccine-associated CD4 TCRs, with dominance at 160-218 and 743-854.

The CDR3 totals 13 residues. Germline V gene data show CDR1 as GTSNPN and CDR2 as SVGIG (reference sequence). V shed 3 bases and J 8 bases; nucleotides not matched to a gene: 5. Produced via immunoSEQ multiplex PCR; TCRdb's table is partial and in-frame only. Of about 180,000 clones in the sample, approximately 86% are singletons; the top ten hold more than 9%. The receptor was isolated from an adult who received the AZD1222 COVID-19 vaccine. This material consisted of peripheral blood, taken 28 days after the second AZD1222 dose. The rearrangement joins TRBV30 to TRBJ1-2; the match to TRBD1 covers 11 bases. The CDR3 DNA sequence: TGTGCCTGGAGGTTTGGACAGGGGGCAGGCTACACCTTC. The encoded protein is CAWRFGQGAGYTF.